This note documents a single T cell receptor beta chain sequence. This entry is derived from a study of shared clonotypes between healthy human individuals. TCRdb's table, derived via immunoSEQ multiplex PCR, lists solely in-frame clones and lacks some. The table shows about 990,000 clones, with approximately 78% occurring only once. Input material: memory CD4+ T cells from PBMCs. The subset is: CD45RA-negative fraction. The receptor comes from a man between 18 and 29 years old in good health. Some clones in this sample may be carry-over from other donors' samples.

The CDR3 sequence is CASSHGTSGGEGETQYF. CDR3 DNA: TGTGCCAGCAGCCACGGGACTAGCGGGGGGGAGGGCGAGACCCAGTACTTC. The genes are TRBV4-2 and TRBJ2-5; 16 bases align to TRBD2. After removal of 3 bases from V and 5 bases from J, the junction contained 6 bases not matched to a gene. Germline V gene lookup returns CDR1 LGHNA and CDR2 YNFKEQ. The CDR3 has 17 amino acids.